This T cell receptor (beta chain) stems from a study of memory CD4+ T cells and cytomegalovirus serostatus. Whole-study findings and limits: A US-trained random forest predicted CMV serostatus with median AUC 0.91.

Deletions cut 4 bases from V and 4 bases from J, with 15 bases between. CDR3 length: 14 residues. The germline CDR1 and CDR2 sequences are SGHDT and YYEEEE. In the original processing: Out-of-frame sequences were removed, leaving 2,000,000 or so distinct TCRbeta sequences. Only in-frame clones appear in the TCRdb table, and some are missing; sequencing was by immunoSEQ multiplex PCR. The V and J calls and clone size come from that table; D and trimming were worked out from the DNA. Here the sample spans some 47,000 clones, under 80% being singletons. Single viable CD3+CD4+CD8-CD45RO+ cells were sorted as the memory CD4+ T cells. Concerning this clone: Antigen specificity is unknown.

This receptor was obtained from an adult in good health and CMV-seronegative. The J gene is TRBJ2-7, the V gene TRBV5-6, with a possible D match to TRBD1 (5 bases). Sequencing was performed on memory CD4+ T cells from blood. The CDR3 reads CASSTPGRDYEQYF. The CDR3 DNA reads as TGTGCCAGCAGCACCCCGGGCAGGGATTACGAGCAGTACTTC.